These T cell receptor beta chains were read from a single sample in a study of blood T cell repertoires in COVID-19. Here immunoSEQ multiplex PCR was the method, and the copy in TCRdb shows in-frame clones only, minus some. This sample yields about 140,000 clones, of which around 87% are seen a single time; approximately 35% belongs to the top ten. The sequencing sample was made of peripheral blood. These receptors all come from a man between 50 and 59 years old who had recovered from COVID-19. The CDR3 runs from the conserved cysteine through the conserved F or W. A D gene is named only where the DNA matches it firmly. Size is stated for part of the rows, as once, few or many counts, or as a class when the clone is expanded.

. TRBD1 TRBJ1-3 TRBV18 TGTGCCAGCTCACGAACGATCCTCGGGACAGGAGGGACCTCTGGAAACACCATATATTTT CASSRTILGTGGTSGNTIYF
. . TRBJ1-1 TRBV4-1 TGCGCCAGCAGCCTTGCGTTCACTATGAACACTGAAGCTTTCTTT CASSLAFTMNTEAFF
. . TRBJ1-2 TRBV29-1 TGCAGCGTTGAAGTTGGCAGGGAAATACCCTACACCTTC CSVEVGREIPYTF
. . TRBJ1-2 TRBV27 TGTGCCAGCAGTTTCATTTACCAGCAGGGCCTGAACTATGGCTACACCTTC CASSFIYQQGLNYGYTF
. . TRBJ1-6 TRBV6-5 TGTGCCAGCAGACAGGGTAGTTCACCCCTCCACTTT CASRQGSSPLHF
. . TRBJ1-1 TRBV19 TGTGCCAGTAGTATAGTTGGGGCGGACACTGAAGCTTTCTTT CASSIVGADTEAFF
. TRBD2 TRBJ2-3 TRBV5-6 TGTGCCAGCAACGAGGGACTAGCTAACCCCGATACGCAGTATTTT CASNEGLANPDTQYF
. TRBD1 TRBJ1-2 TRBV5-1 TGCGCCAGCAGCCAGGGACAGGGCGGCTATGGCTACACCTTC CASSQGQGGYGYTF
. . TRBJ2-1 TRBV3-1/TRBV3-2 TGTGCCAGCAGCCAATTCCTCAATGAGCAGTTCTTC CASSQFLNEQFF
. TRBD2 TRBJ2-1 TRBV6-8 TGTGCCAGCAGGGGACTAGCGGGGGGAACCAATGAGCAGTTCTTC CASRGLAGGTNEQFF
. . TRBJ1-5 TRBV7-2 TGTGCCAGCAGCTTAGACGGGGGGGGTGGTCAGCCCCAGCATTTT CASSLDGGGGQPQHF
. TRBD2 TRBJ2-3 TRBV3-1/TRBV3-2 TGTGCCAGCAGCCCGGGACTAGCGGACACAGATACGCAGTATTTT CASSPGLADTDTQYF
. TRBD1 TRBJ1-5 TRBV24-1 TGTGCCACCAGTGAGCGACCAGGGGGCCCGAATCAGCCCCAGCATTTT CATSERPGGPNQPQHF
. . TRBJ2-7 TRBV21-1 TGTGCCAGCAACTCCGGGACAAAGCTCCCCGAGCAGTACTTC CASNSGTKLPEQYF
. . TRBJ2-7 TRBV20-1 TGCAGTGCCCCGGGGAGGACCGAGCAGTACTTC CSAPGRTEQYF
many . TRBJ2-7 TRBV5-4 TGTGCCAGCAGCACGACAGGGAGGTCTGTCTACGAGCAGTACTTC CASSTTGRSVYEQYF
few . TRBJ2-1 TRBV29-1 TGCAGCGTTGTAGTGGGACTTACGGGCGATGAGCAGTTCTTC CSVVVGLTGDEQFF
. TRBD1 TRBJ2-2 TRBV30 TGTGCCTGGGGTACAGGGGCGGCGAACACCGGGGAGCTGTTTTTT CAWGTGAANTGELFF
. TRBD1 TRBJ2-5 TRBV18 TGTGCCAGCTCACCCTATGGGACAGGGCGGGAGACCCAGTACTTC CASSPYGTGRETQYF
. TRBD1 TRBJ2-5 TRBV6-2/TRBV6-3 TGTGCCAGCAGCAGCCAGGGGGCCTGGTGGACCCAGTACTTC CASSSQGAWWTQYF
. TRBD2 TRBJ2-1 TRBV19 TGTGCCAGTAGTAAAAGCGGGGGCCCCTACAATGAGCAGTTCTTC CASSKSGGPYNEQFF
. TRBD1 TRBJ1-4 TRBV5-4 TGTGCCAGCAGCCCGACAGGGGGCGATGAAAAACTGTTTTTT CASSPTGGDEKLFF
once . TRBJ2-1 TRBV6-5 TGTGCCAGCAGTTACACGACAAGCAATGAGCAGTTCTTC CASSYTTSNEQFF
. TRBD1 TRBJ1-5 TRBV6-6 TGTGCCAGCAGTAAGAGACAGGGGGCGTCGAATCAGCCCCAGCATTTT CASSKRQGASNQPQHF